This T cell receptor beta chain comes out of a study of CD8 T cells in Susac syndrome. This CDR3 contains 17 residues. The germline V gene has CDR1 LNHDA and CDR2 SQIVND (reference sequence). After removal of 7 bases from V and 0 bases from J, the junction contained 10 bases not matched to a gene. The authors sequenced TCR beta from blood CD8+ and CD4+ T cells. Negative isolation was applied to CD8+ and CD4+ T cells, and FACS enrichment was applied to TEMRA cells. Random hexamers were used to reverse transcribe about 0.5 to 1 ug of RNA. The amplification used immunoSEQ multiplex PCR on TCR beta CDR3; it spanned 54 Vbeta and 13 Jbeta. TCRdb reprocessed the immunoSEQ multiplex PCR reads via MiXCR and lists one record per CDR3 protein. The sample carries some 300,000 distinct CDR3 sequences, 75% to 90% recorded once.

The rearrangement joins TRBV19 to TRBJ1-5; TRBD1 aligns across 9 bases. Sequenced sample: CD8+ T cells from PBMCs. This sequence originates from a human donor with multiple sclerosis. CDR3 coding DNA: TGTGCCAGTACCCCATGGACAGGGGCCTATAGCAATCAGCCCCAGCATTTT. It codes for CASTPWTGAYSNQPQHF. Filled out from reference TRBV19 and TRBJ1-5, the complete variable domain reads DGGITQSPKYLFRKEGQNVTLSCEQNLNHDAMYWYRQDPGQGLRLIYYSQIVNDFQKGDIAEGYSVSREKKESFPLTVTSAQKNPTAFYLCASTPWTGAYSNQPQHFGDGTRLSIL.